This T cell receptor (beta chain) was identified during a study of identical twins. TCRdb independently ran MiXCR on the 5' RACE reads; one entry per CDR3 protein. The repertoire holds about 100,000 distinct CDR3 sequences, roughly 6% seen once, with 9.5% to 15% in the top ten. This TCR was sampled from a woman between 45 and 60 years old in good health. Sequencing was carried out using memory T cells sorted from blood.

In nucleotides, the CDR3 is TGTGCCAGCACACTGGTGTTTAACACTGAAGCTTTCTTT. Translation: CASTLVFNTEAFF. The chain carries TRBV6-1 and TRBJ1-1; the D is unclear. The length of the CDR3 is 13 residues. Trimming left V 7 bases short and J 2 bases short, with 11 bases between. Germline V gives CDR1 MNHNS, CDR2 SASEGT.